The clone carrying this TCR beta chain occurred many times. Its target is not known. The data stem from a study of beta chain features in type 1 diabetes. General study points: Moderate yet significant TCRB CDR3 shortening was seen in Type 1 diabetes patients in all four CD4+ subsets. Patients' naive, central memory and Treg TCRB repertoires seemed closer to one another than those of healthy donors.

V was trimmed by 2 bases and J by 0 bases, leaving 8 bases between them. Germline V gene data show CDR1 as SEHNR and CDR2 as FQNEAQ (reference sequence). CDR3 length: 14 amino acids. Every bit of the isolated RNA underwent reverse transcription, so sequencing read expressed TCRB transcripts. The repertoire was sequenced with immunoSEQ multiplex PCR; TCRdb's copy has only in-frame clones and lacks some. Of 130,000 to 150,000 clones detected, around 13% appear once; the ten largest clones hold 1.3%. The receptor was isolated from a man in his late teens or twenties with type 1 diabetes. Source material: central memory CD4+ T cells from blood. The gene calls are TRBV7-9 and TRBJ2-7, with D unresolved. The CDR3: CASSLRQSSYEQYF. The CDR3 DNA sequence: TGTGCCAGCAGCTTAAGGCAGAGCTCCTACGAGCAGTACTTC. Full variable domain (rest looked up from reference TRBV7-9 and TRBJ2-7): DTGVSQNPRHKITKRGQNVTFRCDPISEHNRLYWYRQTLGQGPEFLTYFQNEAQLEKSRLLSDRFSAERPKGSFSTLEIQRTEQGDSAMYLCASSLRQSSYEQYFGPGTRLTVT.